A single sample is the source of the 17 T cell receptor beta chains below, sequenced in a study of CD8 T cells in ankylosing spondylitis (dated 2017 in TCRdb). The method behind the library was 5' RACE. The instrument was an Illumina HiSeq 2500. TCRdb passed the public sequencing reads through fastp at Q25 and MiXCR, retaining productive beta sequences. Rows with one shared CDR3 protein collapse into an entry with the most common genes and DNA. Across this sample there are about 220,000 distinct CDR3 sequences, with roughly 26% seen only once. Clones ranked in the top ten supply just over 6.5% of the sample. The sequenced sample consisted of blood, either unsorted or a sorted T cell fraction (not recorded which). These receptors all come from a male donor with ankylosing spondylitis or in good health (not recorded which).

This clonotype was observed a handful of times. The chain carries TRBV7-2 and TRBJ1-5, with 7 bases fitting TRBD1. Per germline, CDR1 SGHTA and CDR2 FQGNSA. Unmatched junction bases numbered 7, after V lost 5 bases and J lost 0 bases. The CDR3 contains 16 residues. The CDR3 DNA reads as TGTGCCAGCAGCCCGTGGACAGGACCTAGCAATCAGCCCCAGCATTTT. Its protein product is CASSPWTGPSNQPQHF.

This chain's CDR3 is CSATSRQGAIGGLFF. CDR3 sequence (DNA): TGCAGTGCTACGTCCAGACAGGGGGCGATTGGCGGGCTGTTTTTT. The V gene is TRBV20-1, the J gene TRBJ2-2; 10 nucleotides match TRBD1. Per germline, CDR1 DFQATT and CDR2 SNEGSKA (reference sequence). The CDR3 consists of 15 residues. The V segment lost 4 bases and the J segment 13 bases; nucleotides outside the gene matches: 15.

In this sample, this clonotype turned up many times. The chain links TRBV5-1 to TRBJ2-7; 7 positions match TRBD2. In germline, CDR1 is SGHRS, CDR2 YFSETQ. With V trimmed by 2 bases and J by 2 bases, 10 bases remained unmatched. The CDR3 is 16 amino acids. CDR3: CASSFHSGPEAYEQYF. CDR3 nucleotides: TGCGCCAGCAGCTTCCATAGCGGGCCCGAGGCCTACGAGCAGTACTTC.

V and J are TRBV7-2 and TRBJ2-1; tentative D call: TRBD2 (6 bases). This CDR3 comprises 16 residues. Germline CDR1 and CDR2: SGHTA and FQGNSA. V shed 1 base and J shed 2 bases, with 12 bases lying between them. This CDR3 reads CASSLGGGVTYNEQFF. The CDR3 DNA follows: TGTGCCAGCAGCTTAGGAGGAGGGGTGACCTACAATGAGCAGTTCTTC.

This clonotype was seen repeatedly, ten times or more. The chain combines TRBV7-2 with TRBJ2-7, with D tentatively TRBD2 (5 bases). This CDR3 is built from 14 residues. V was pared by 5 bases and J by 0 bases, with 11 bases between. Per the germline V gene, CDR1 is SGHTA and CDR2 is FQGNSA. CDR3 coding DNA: TGTGCCAGCAGCGAGAGCGGCTACTCCTACGAGCAGTACTTC. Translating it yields CASSESGYSYEQYF.

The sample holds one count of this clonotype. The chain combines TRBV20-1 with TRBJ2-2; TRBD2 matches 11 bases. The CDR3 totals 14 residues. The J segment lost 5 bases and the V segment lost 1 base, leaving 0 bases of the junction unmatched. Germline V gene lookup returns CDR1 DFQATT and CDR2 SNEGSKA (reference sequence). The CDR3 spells CSARGTSGTGELFF. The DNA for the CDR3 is TGCAGTGCTAGAGGGACTAGCGGGACCGGGGAGCTGTTTTTT.

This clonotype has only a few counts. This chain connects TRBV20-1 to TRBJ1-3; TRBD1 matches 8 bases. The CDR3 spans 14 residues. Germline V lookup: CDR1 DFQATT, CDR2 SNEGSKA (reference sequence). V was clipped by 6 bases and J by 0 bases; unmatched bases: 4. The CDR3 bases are TGCAGTGCGAGACAGGGGAGCTCTGGAAACACCATATATTTT. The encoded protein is CSARQGSSGNTIYF.

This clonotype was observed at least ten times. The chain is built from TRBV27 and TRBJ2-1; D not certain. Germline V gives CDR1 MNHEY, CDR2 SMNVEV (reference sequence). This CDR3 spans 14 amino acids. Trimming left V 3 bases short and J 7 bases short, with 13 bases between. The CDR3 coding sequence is TGTGCCAGCAGTTTCGTAGGGTACGGAAATGAGCAGTTCTTC. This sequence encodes CASSFVGYGNEQFF.

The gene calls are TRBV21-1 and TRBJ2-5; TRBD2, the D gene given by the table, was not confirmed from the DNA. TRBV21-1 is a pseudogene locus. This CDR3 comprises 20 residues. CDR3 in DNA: TGTGCCAGCAGCAAATTACCCCAGGCAGTAGCGGGAGCCCGTGAAGAGACCCAGTACTTC. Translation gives CASSKLPQAVAGAREETQYF.

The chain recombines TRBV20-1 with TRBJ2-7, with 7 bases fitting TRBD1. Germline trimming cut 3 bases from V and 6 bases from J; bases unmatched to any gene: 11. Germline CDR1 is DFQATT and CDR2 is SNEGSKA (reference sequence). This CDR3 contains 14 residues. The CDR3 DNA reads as TGCAGTGCTAGGCCCCTACAGGGGTTCGCCGAGCAGTACTTC. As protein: CSARPLQGFAEQYF.

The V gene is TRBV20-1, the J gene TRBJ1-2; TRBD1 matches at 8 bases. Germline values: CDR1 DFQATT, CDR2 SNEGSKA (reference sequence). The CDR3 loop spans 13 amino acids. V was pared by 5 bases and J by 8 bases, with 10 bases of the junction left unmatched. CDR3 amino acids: CSAPWTGTEGYTF. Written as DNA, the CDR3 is TGCAGTGCTCCCTGGACAGGGACGGAAGGCTACACCTTC.

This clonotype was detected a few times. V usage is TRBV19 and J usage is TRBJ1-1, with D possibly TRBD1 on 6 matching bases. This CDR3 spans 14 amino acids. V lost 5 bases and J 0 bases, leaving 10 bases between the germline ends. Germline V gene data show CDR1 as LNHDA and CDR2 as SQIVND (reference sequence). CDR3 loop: CASSRDRMNTEAFF. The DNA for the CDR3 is TGTGCCAGTAGTCGAGACAGGATGAACACTGAAGCTTTCTTT. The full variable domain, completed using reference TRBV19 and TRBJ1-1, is DGGITQSPKYLFRKEGQNVTLSCEQNLNHDAMYWYRQDPGQGLRLIYYSQIVNDFQKGDIAEGYSVSREKKESFPLTVTSAQKNPTAFYLCASSRDRMNTEAFFGQGTRLTVV.

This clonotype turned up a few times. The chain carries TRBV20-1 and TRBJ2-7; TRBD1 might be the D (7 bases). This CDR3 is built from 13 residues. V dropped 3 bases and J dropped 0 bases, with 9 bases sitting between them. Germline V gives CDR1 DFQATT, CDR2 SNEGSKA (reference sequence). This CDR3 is CSASQGGSYEQYF. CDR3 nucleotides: TGCAGTGCTAGTCAGGGGGGCTCCTACGAGCAGTACTTC.

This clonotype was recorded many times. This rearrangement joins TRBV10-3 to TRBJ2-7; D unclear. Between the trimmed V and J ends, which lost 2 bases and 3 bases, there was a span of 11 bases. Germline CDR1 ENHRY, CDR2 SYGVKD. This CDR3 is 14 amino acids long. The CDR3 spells CAISERLGNYEQYF. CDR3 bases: TGTGCCATCAGTGAGAGATTGGGAAACTACGAGCAGTACTTC.

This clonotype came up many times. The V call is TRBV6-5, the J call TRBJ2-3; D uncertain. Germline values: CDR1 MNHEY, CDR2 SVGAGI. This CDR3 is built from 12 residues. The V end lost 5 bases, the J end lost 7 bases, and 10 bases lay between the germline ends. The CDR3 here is CASSLDRNTQYF. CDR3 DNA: TGTGCCAGCAGTCTCGATCGCAATACGCAGTATTTT.

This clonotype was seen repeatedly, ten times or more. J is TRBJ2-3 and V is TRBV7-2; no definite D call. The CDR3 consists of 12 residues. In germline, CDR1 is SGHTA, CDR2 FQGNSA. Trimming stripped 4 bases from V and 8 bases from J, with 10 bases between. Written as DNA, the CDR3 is TGTGCCAGCAGCTCCGAGGTCGGTACGCAGTATTTT. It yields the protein CASSSEVGTQYF.

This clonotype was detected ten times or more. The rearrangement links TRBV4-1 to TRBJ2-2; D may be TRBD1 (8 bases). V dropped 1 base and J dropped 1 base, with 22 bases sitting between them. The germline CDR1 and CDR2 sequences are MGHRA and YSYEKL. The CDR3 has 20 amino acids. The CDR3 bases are TGCGCCAGCAGCCAAGGGAACTACAGGGGGGGCCCAGAGAACACCGGGGAGCTGTTTTTT. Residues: CASSQGNYRGGPENTGELFF.